This is a list of T cell receptor beta chains from one sample in a study of T cells after posttransplantation cyclophosphamide. Measured with immunoSEQ multiplex PCR; TCRdb has only the in-frame clones, and not every one. The repertoire shows 30,000 to 45,000 clones, none seen only once; the top ten take about 1.2%. Sequenced: PBMCs. These receptors all come from a girl aged 5-17 years in good health, CMV-negative, and a related stem cell transplant donor. CDR3s include the opening cysteine and the closing phenylalanine or tryptophan. The D gene is left open where the match is weak. Only some rows state a clone size, as once, few, many or a class for expanded clones.

TRBV9	-	-	TRBJ1-2	TGTGCCAGCAGCGTACGGCAGGGTCGTGGCTACACCTTC	CASSVRQGRGYTF
TRBV5-1	TRBD2	-	TRBJ2-4	TGCGCCAGCAGCTTGATCGGGGGGATAGCCAAAAACATTCAGTACTTC	CASSLIGGIAKNIQYF
TRBV5-6	-	many	TRBJ1-3	TGTGCCAGCAGCTCTCATTCCGGGACTGGCGGAAGCACCATATATTTT	CASSSHSGTGGSTIYF
TRBV28	-	-	TRBJ2-1	TGTGCCAGCAGGAACAGGGGAGCGCGGAGGGCCTACAATGAGCAGTTCTTC	CASRNRGARRAYNEQFF
TRBV6-5	TRBD1	many	TRBJ1-2	TGTGCCAGCTACACAGGGGACGGCTACACCTTC	CASYTGDGYTF
TRBV20-1	-	many	TRBJ1-2	TGCAGTGCTCGAAGCTCTGGCTACACCTTC	CSARSSGYTF
TRBV5-4	TRBD1	few	TRBJ2-7	TGTGCCAGCAGCTTGGGACAGGGTCCCTACGAGCAGTACTTC	CASSLGQGPYEQYF
TRBV9	TRBD1	few	TRBJ2-3	TGTGCCAGCAGCGTAGCGGGACAGGGGTTGGATACGCAGTATTTT	CASSVAGQGLDTQYF
TRBV30	TRBD1	few	TRBJ2-7	TGTGCCTGGAGGAGAGGACAGGGCGGCCACGAGCAGTACTTC	CAWRRGQGGHEQYF
TRBV4-3	TRBD2	few	TRBJ2-7	TGCGCCAGCAGCCAAGATAGCGGGCCGTCCTACGAGCAGTACTTC	CASSQDSGPSYEQYF
TRBV5-6	TRBD1	few	TRBJ2-3	TGTGCCAGCAGCTTGATCGGGGTCGGGACAGGGGGCTCAGATACGCAGTATTTT	CASSLIGVGTGGSDTQYF
TRBV7-9	-	many	TRBJ1-4	TGTGCCAGCAGCCCCGGGGGGAAAAATGAAAAACTGTTTTTT	CASSPGGKNEKLFF
TRBV27	-	many	TRBJ1-5	TGTGCCAGCAGTTTATCCTCAGGGGTCGGCAATCAGCCCCAGCATTTT	CASSLSSGVGNQPQHF
TRBV7-9	-	many	TRBJ1-1	TGTGCCAGCAGCTTGGGGAGGGCAACTGAAGCTTTCTTT	CASSLGRATEAFF
TRBV2	-	many	TRBJ1-1	TGTGCCAGCAGTGAGGGCCTACGATCGACTGAAGCTTTCTTT	CASSEGLRSTEAFF
TRBV4-1	-	many	TRBJ1-1	TGCGCCAGCAGCCAAGTGGCGGGGAACACTGAAGCTTTCTTT	CASSQVAGNTEAFF
TRBV14	-	many	TRBJ1-2	TGTGCCAGCAGCCAAGATTTGACAGACTCCTACCTCTATGGCTACACCTTC	CASSQDLTDSYLYGYTF